These 16 T cell receptor beta chains came from one sample sequenced in a study of blood T cells in healthy people across ages. A second PCR of roughly 7 to 11 cycles used a sample-barcoded 5' primer and a J-beta primer mix. TCRdb itself ran the 5' RACE reads through MiXCR, one entry per CDR3 protein. Of approximately 1.5 million distinct CDR3 sequences detected, 35% to 45% appear once; the ten largest clones hold about 4.1%. The sequenced sample consisted of blood. The receptor source for this set is a woman aged 18-29 years in good health.

The chain joins TRBV12-3 or TRBV12-4 to TRBJ1-1; 9 bases agree with TRBD1. The CDR3 is 15 residues long. Losses at the gene ends were 6 bases for V and 6 bases for J; bases not matched to a gene: 11. The CDR3 spells CASRQADRGDAEAFF. The DNA for the CDR3 is TGTGCCAGCAGACAAGCAGACAGGGGGGACGCTGAAGCTTTCTTT.

J is TRBJ2-5 and V is TRBV20-1, with TRBD2 matching over 7 bases. The CDR3 extends over 13 amino acids. V gave up 0 bases and J gave up 7 bases; unmatched junction bases: 5. CDR1 and CDR2 from the germline V gene are DFQATT and SNEGSKA (reference sequence). The CDR3 sequence is CSARDLAVGTQYF. CDR3 sequence (DNA): TGCAGTGCTAGAGACCTAGCGGTTGGGACCCAGTACTTC.

CDR3 protein: CASSYSAGRLSYNEQYF. In DNA form, the CDR3 reads TGTGCCAGCAGCTACTCGGCCGGTAGGCTCTCCTACAATGAGCAGTACTTC. The gene calls are TRBV7-9 and TRBJ2-7; D is unresolved. Trimming shortened V by 4 bases and J by 7 bases, and 26 bases separated the two germline ends. The CDR3 extends over 17 amino acids. Germline V gives CDR1 SEHNR, CDR2 FQNEAQ (reference sequence).

V usage is TRBV27 and J usage is TRBJ1-1; D remains unclear. CDR1 is MNHEY and CDR2 is SMNVEV in the germline V gene (reference sequence). V lost 0 bases and J lost 5, with 13 bases in between. CDR3 length equals 15 residues. The CDR3 DNA reads as TGTGCCAGCAGTTTATCGGCGGTCGGGGTAACTGAAGCTTTCTTT. Amino acids: CASSLSAVGVTEAFF.

The chain is built from TRBV20-1 and TRBJ1-2; D perhaps matches TRBD1 (5 bases). Germline V gene sequence: CDR1 DFQATT, CDR2 SNEGSKA (reference sequence). Trimming took 0 bases from V and 1 from J, leaving 9 bases between them. The CDR3 has 14 residues. CDR3 sequence (DNA): TGCAGTGCTAGAGATCTCAGGGTTAACTATGGCTACACCTTC. As protein: CSARDLRVNYGYTF.

This rearrangement joins TRBV12-3 or TRBV12-4 to TRBJ1-5; 8 bases are shared with TRBD1. This CDR3 comprises 17 residues. After removal of 4 bases from V and 1 base from J, the junction contained 9 bases not matched to a gene. CDR3 bases: TGTGCCAGCAGTTCCGGGACAGGAAGGAGGAGCAATCAGCCCCAGCATTTT. Residues: CASSSGTGRRSNQPQHF.

This clonotype was counted a single time. A junction boundary mismatches the germline segment, possibly from a read error. V usage is TRBV30 and J usage is TRBJ2-7; no clear D. The CDR3 covers 12 residues. CDR1 is GTSNPN, CDR2 SVGIG, per germline (reference sequence). The DNA of the CDR3 is TGTACCTGGAGTGTTGACTCCTACGAGCAGTACTTC. As protein: CTWSVDSYEQYF.

This sequence joins TRBV7-9 and TRBJ1-3; tentatively, D is TRBD1 (6 bases). In germline, CDR1 is SEHNR, CDR2 FQNEAQ (reference sequence). The CDR3 is made up of 17 amino acids. V was pared by 1 base and J by 2 bases, with 15 bases between. The CDR3 loop reads CASSLERRGRTGNTIYF. CDR3 DNA sequence: TGTGCCAGCAGCTTAGAGCGACGGGGGCGTACTGGAAACACCATATATTTT.

The chain is built from TRBV29-1 and TRBJ1-1; 7 bases line up with TRBD1. CDR1 is SQVTM, CDR2 ANQGSEA, per germline. The trim removed 5 bases at V and 1 base at J, leaving 7 bases unmatched. The CDR3 spans 14 residues. CDR3 nucleotide sequence: TGCAGCGTTCAGGGACAGCGGAAGAACACTGAAGCTTTCTTT. This codes for CSVQGQRKNTEAFF.

CDR3 nucleotides: TGCAGTGCTAAAAACCACAACACTGAAGCTTTCTTT. Its protein is CSAKNHNTEAFF. This sequence joins TRBV20-1 and TRBJ1-1, with D unclear. V lost 4 bases, J lost 2 bases, and 8 bases lay in between. CDR1 DFQATT and CDR2 SNEGSKA come from the germline V gene (reference sequence). The CDR3 runs to 12 residues.

The rearrangement uses TRBV10-3 and TRBJ2-2, with 9 bases matching TRBD1. Trimming cost V 7 bases and J 7 bases; bases outside gene matches: 7. CDR3 length equals 14 residues. Per germline, CDR1 ENHRY and CDR2 SYGVKD. The CDR3 region has the DNA TGTGCCATCACTGACAGGGGGTATATCGGGGAGCTGTTTTTT. Its translation is CAITDRGYIGELFF.

Turning to this clonotype: Compared with germline, one end of the junction differs, possibly owing to a read error. The CDR3 DNA reads TGTGTCAGCAGTTTACCGTCGGGACAGGGGGCGAGGGGCTACACCTTC. This gives the protein CVSSLPSGQGARGYTF. The chain uses TRBV28 and TRBJ1-2; 12 bases are shared with TRBD1. There are 16 residues in the CDR3. Germline V gene lookup returns CDR1 MDHEN and CDR2 SYDVKM.

This clonotype came up a few times. The rearrangement links TRBV11-2 to TRBJ2-3; no definite D call. CDR3 length: 15 amino acids. The V end was cut by 2 bases, the J end by 0 bases, with 9 bases between. CDR1 and CDR2 from the germline V gene are SGHAT and FQNNGV. This CDR3 reads CASSLYTGSTDTQYF. CDR3 in DNA: TGTGCCAGCAGCTTATATACCGGGAGCACAGATACGCAGTATTTT.

J is TRBJ1-5 and V is TRBV4-2; tentatively, D is TRBD1 or TRBD2 (6 bases each). Near its end, the DNA agrees better with TRBJ2-3, so the J call may be wrong. The CDR3 runs 15 residues. Germline V gene sequence: CDR1 LGHNA, CDR2 YNFKEQ. In nucleotides, the CDR3 is TGTGCCAGCAGCCAAGATAGGGGGGATCGTCAGCCCCAGTATTTT. It yields the protein CASSQDRGDRQPQYF.

The chain is built from TRBV4-1 and TRBJ2-1; D is undetermined. The DNA end favors TRBJ2-7, so the J call may be wrong. From germline, CDR1 is MGHRA and CDR2 YSYEKL. This CDR3 spans 17 amino acids. CDR3 amino acids: CASSRGSSSLSYNEQYF. CDR3 in DNA: TGCGCCAGCAGCCGCGGTTCGTCTTCCCTCTCCTACAATGAGCAGTACTTC.

The CDR3 DNA reads TGTGCCAGCAGTCTACTAGCGTACATTCATGAGCAGTACTTC. It codes for CASSLLAYIHEQYF. The J gene is TRBJ2-5, the V gene TRBV3-1; 7 bases line up with TRBD2. This CDR3 has 14 amino acids. Germline lookup yields CDR1 LGHDT and CDR2 YNNKEL (reference sequence). The junction had 15 bases not matched to a gene; V was cut back by 6 bases and J by 11 bases.